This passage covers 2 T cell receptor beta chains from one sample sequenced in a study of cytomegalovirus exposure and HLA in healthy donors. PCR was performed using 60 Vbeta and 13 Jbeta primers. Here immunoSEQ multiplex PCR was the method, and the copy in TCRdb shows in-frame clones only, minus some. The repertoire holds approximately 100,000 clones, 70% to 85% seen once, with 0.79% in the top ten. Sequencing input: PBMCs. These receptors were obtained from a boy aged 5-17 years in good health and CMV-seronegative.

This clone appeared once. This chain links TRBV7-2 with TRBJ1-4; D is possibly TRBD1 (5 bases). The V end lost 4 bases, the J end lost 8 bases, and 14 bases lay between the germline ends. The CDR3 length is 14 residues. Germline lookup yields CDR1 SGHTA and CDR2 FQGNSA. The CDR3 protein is CASSSNRLGEKLFF. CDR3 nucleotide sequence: TGTGCCAGCAGCTCGAACAGGCTGGGGGAAAAACTGTTTTTT.

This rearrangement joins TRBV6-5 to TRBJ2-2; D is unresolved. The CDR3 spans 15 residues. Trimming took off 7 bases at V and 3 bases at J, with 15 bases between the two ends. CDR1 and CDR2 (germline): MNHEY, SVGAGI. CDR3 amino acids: CASIPGSPYTGELFF. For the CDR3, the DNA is TGTGCCAGCATCCCAGGTTCCCCCTACACCGGGGAGCTGTTTTTT.